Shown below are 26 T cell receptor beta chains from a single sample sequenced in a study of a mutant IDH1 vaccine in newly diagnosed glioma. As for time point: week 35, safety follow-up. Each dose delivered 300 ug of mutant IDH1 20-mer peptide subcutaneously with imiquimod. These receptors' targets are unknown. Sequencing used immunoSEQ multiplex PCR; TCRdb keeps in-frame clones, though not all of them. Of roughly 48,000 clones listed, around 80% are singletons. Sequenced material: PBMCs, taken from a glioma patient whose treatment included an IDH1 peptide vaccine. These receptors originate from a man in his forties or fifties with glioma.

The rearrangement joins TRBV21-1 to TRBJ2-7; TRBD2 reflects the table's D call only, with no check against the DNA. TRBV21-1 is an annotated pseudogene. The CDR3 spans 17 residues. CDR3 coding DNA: TGTGCCAGCAGCATTCCGGGACTAGCGCCTAGCTCCTACGAGCAGTACTTC. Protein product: CASSIPGLAPSSYEQYF.

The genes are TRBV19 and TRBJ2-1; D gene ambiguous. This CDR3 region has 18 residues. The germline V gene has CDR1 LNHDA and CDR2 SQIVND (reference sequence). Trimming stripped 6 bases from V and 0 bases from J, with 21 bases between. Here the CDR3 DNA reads TGTGCCAGTAGCGAAACCTACTCGATGTTGAGCTCCTACAATGAGCAGTTCTTC. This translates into CASSETYSMLSSYNEQFF.

For the CDR3, the DNA is TGTGCCAGCAGACCAGGGGTGAACACTGAAGCTTTCTTT. It codes for CASRPGVNTEAFF. The chain is built from TRBV6-5 and TRBJ1-1, with D possibly TRBD1 on 6 matching bases. Trimming took off 6 bases at V and 0 bases at J, with 8 bases between the two ends. The germline CDR1 and CDR2 sequences are MNHEY and SVGAGI. The CDR3 loop spans 13 amino acids.

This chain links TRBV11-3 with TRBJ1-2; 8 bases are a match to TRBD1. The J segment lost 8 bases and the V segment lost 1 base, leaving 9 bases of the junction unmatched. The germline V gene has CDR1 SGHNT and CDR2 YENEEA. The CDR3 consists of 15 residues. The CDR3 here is CASSLARTGIGGYTF. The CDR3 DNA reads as TGTGCCAGCAGCTTAGCTAGGACAGGGATTGGAGGCTACACCTTC.

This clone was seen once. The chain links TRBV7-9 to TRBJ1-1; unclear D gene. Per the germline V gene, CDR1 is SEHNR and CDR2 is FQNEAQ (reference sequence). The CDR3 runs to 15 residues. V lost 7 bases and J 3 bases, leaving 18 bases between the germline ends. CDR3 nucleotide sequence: TGTGCCAGCACCCTTGACTCTTTGCGGTACACTGAAGCTTTCTTT. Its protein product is CASTLDSLRYTEAFF.

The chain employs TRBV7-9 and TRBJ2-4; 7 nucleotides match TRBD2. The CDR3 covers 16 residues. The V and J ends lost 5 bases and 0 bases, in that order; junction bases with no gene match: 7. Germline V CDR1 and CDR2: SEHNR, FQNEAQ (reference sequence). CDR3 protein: CASSTWEGLAKNIQYF. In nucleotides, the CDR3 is TGTGCCAGCAGCACATGGGAGGGTCTAGCCAAAAACATTCAGTACTTC.

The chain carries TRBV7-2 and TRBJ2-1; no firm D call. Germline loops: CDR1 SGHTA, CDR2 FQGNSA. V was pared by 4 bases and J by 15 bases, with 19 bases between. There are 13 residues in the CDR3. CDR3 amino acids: CASSSPGQLTPFF. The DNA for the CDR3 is TGTGCCAGCAGCTCCCCTGGGCAGCTGACGCCGTTCTTC.

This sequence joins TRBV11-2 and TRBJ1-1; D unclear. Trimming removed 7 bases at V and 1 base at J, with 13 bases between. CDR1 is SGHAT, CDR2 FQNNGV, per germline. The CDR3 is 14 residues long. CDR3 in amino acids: CASNLPRQNTEAFF. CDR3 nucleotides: TGTGCCAGCAACCTACCGAGACAGAACACTGAAGCTTTCTTT.

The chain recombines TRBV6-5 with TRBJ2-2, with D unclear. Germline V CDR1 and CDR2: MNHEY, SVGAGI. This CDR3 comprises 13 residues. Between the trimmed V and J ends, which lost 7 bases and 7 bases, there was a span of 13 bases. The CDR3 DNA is TGTGCCAGCACCTACAGAAGTCACGGGGAGCTGTTTTTT. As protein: CASTYRSHGELFF.

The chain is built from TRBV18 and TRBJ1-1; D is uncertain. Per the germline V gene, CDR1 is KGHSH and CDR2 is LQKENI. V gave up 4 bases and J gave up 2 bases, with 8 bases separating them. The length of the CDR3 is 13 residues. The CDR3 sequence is CASSRAQNTEAFF. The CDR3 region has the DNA TGTGCCAGCTCACGGGCCCAAAACACTGAAGCTTTCTTT.

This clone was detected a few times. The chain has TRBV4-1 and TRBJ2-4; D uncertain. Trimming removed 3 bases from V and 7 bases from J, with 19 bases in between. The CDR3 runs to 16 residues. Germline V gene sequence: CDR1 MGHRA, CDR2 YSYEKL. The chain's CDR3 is CASSQMGFLDPNIQYF. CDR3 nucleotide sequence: TGCGCCAGCAGCCAGATGGGGTTCCTAGACCCGAACATTCAGTACTTC.

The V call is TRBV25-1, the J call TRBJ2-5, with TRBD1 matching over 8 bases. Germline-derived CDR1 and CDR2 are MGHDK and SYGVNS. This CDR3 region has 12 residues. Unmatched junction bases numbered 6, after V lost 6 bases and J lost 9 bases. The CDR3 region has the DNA TGTGCCAGCAGCGGACAGGGTGTGGCCCAGTACTTC. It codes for CASSGQGVAQYF.

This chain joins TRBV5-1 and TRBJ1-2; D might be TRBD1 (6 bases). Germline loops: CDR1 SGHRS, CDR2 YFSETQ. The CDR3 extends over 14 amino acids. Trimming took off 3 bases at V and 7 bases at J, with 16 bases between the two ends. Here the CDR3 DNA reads TGCGCCAGCAGCTCACAGGGTCGGAGTGGTGGCTACACCTTC. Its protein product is CASSSQGRSGGYTF.

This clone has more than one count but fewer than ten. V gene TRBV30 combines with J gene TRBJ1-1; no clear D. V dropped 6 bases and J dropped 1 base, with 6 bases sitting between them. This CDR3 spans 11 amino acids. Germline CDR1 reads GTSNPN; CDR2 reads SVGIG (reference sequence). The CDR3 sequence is CACKGNTEAFF. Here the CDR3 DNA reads TGTGCCTGCAAGGGGAACACTGAAGCTTTCTTT.

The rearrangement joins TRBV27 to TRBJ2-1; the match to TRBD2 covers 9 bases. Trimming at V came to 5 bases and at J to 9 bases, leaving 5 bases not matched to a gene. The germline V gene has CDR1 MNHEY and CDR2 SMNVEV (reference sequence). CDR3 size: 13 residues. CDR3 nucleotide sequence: TGTGCCAGCAGTCCGGGACTAGCCGGTGAGCAGTTCTTC. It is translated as CASSPGLAGEQFF.

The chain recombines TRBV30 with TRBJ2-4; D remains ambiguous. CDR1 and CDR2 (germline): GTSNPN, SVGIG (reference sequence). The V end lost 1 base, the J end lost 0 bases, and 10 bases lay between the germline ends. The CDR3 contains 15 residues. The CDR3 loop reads CAWSGVPLAKNIQYF. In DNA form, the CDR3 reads TGTGCCTGGAGTGGGGTACCACTAGCCAAAAACATTCAGTACTTC. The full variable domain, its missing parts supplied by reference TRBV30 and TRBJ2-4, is SQTIHQWPATLVQPVGSPLSLECTVEGTSNPNLYWYRQAAGRGLQLLFYSVGIGQISSEVPQNLSASRPQDRQFILSSKKLLLSDSGFYLCAWSGVPLAKNIQYFGAGTRLSVL.

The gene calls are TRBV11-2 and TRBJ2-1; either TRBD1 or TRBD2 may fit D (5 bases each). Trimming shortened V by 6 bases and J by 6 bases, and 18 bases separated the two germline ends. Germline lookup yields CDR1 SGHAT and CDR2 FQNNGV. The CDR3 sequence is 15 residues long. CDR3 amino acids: CASRQGPTGGNEQFF. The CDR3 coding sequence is TGTGCCAGCAGACAAGGCCCCACTGGGGGCAATGAGCAGTTCTTC.

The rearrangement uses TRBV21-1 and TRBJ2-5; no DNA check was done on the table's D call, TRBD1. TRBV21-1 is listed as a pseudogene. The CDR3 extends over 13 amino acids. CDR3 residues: CASSKTRAETQYF. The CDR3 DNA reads TGTGCCAGCAGCAAAACCAGGGCGGAGACCCAGTACTTC.

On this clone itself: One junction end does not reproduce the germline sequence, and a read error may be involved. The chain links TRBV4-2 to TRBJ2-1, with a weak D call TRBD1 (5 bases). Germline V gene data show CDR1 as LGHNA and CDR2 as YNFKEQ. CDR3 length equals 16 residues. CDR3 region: CASSQGVVTLNNEQFF. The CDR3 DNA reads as TGTGCCAGCAGTCAAGGGGTTGTGACCCTCAACAATGAGCAGTTCTTC.

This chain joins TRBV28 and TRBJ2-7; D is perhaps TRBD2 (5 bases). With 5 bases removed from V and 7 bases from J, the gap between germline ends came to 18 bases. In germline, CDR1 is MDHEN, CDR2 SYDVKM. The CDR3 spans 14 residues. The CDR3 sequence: CASSLSSPRREQYV. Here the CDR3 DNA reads TGTGCCAGCAGTCTATCTAGCCCGAGGCGGGAGCAGTACGTC.

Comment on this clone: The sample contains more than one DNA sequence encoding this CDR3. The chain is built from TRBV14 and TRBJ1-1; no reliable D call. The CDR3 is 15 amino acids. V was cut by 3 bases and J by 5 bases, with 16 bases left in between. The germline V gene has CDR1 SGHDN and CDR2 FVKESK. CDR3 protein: CASSQDSIGQTEAFF. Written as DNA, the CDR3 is TGTGCCAGCAGCCAGGATTCGATAGGGCAAACTGAAGCTTTCTTT.

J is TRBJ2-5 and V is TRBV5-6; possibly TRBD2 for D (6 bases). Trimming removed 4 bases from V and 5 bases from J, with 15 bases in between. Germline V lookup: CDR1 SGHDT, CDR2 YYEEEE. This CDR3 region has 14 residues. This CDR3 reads CASSAGSSRETQYF. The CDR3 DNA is TGTGCCAGCAGCGCGGGGAGCTCCAGGGAGACCCAGTACTTC.

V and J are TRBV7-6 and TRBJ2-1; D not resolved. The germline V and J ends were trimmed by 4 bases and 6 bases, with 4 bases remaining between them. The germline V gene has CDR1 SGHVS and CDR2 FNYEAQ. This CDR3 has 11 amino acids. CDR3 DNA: TGTGCCAGCAGCTCCGGCAATGAGCAGTTCTTC. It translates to CASSSGNEQFF.

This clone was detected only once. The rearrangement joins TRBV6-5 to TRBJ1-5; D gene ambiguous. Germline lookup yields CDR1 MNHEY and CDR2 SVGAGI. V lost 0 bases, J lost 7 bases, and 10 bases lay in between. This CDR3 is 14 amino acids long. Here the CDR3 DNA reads TGTGCCAGCAGTTACTCGCCCCTGTTCCAGCCCCAGCATTTT. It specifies CASSYSPLFQPQHF.

In DNA form, the CDR3 reads TGTGCCAGCAGACAAGTGGGTAGCCGGAGGGTTGAGCAGTTCTTC. Amino acids: CASRQVGSRRVEQFF. The chain has TRBV11-2 and TRBJ2-1; the D gene is possibly TRBD2 (6 bases). In germline, CDR1 is SGHAT, CDR2 FQNNGV. CDR3 size: 15 residues. V lost 6 bases to trimming and J lost 9 bases, with 21 bases between them.

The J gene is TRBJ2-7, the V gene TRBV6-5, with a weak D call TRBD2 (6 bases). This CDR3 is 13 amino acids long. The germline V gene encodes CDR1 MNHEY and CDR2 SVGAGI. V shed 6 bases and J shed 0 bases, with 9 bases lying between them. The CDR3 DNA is TGTGCCAGCAGGACGACTAGCTCCTACGAGCAGTACTTC. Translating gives CASRTTSSYEQYF.